This is a list of T cell receptor beta chains from one sample in a study of blood T cell repertoires in COVID-19. TCRdb keeps only in-frame clones here, not all; method: immunoSEQ multiplex PCR. The table includes 200,000 to 250,000 clones, 82% detected once. Sequenced material: peripheral blood. All receptors come from a woman of 80 years or more with acute or convalescent COVID-19. Both conserved end residues are part of each CDR3. Each record gives: D gene, J gene, V gene, CDR3 protein, CDR3 DNA. D genes are given only for firm matches.

D gene: -; J gene: TRBJ2-2; V gene: TRBV28; CDR3 protein: CASSLEIYTGELFF; CDR3 DNA: TGTGCCAGCAGTTTAGAGATATACACCGGGGAGCTGTTTTTT
D gene: TRBD1; J gene: TRBJ1-5; V gene: TRBV6-5; CDR3 protein: CASSSGQGPFQPQHF; CDR3 DNA: TGTGCCAGCAGTAGCGGACAGGGCCCTTTTCAGCCCCAGCATTTT
D gene: -; J gene: TRBJ2-1; V gene: TRBV7-2; CDR3 protein: CASSTGLSSYNEQFF; CDR3 DNA: TGTGCCAGCAGCACCGGACTGAGCTCCTACAATGAGCAGTTCTTC
D gene: TRBD2; J gene: TRBJ2-5; V gene: TRBV29-1; CDR3 protein: CSVDGGGLRAQYF; CDR3 DNA: TGCAGCGTTGATGGGGGGGGACTAAGGGCCCAGTACTTC
D gene: TRBD2; J gene: TRBJ2-3; V gene: TRBV19; CDR3 protein: CASSSGLAGGTDTQYF; CDR3 DNA: TGTGCCAGTAGTTCGGGACTAGCGGGCGGCACAGATACGCAGTATTTT
D gene: TRBD1; J gene: TRBJ2-7; V gene: TRBV18; CDR3 protein: CASSQTTGGGNREQYF; CDR3 DNA: TGTGCCAGCTCCCAAACGACAGGGGGCGGGAATAGGGAGCAGTACTTC
D gene: -; J gene: TRBJ1-2; V gene: TRBV3-1/TRBV3-2; CDR3 protein: CASTPNGGLYGYTF; CDR3 DNA: TGTGCCAGCACTCCCAATGGCGGACTGTATGGCTACACCTTC
D gene: TRBD1; J gene: TRBJ2-7; V gene: TRBV19; CDR3 protein: CASSSPDRRDYEQYF; CDR3 DNA: TGTGCCAGTAGTTCCCCGGACAGGCGAGACTACGAGCAGTACTTC
D gene: TRBD1; J gene: TRBJ1-3; V gene: TRBV10-3; CDR3 protein: CAISGGQGSPSGNTIYF; CDR3 DNA: TGTGCCATCAGTGGTGGACAGGGGTCCCCCTCTGGAAACACCATATATTTT
D gene: TRBD1; J gene: TRBJ2-5; V gene: TRBV5-8; CDR3 protein: CASNRQGGETQYF; CDR3 DNA: TGTGCCAGCAACCGACAGGGGGGAGAGACCCAGTACTTC
D gene: -; J gene: TRBJ1-2; V gene: TRBV7-3; CDR3 protein: CASSFNSGYGYTF; CDR3 DNA: TGTGCCAGCAGCTTTAACAGTGGCTATGGCTACACCTTC
D gene: -; J gene: TRBJ2-2; V gene: TRBV18; CDR3 protein: CASSPRRDNTGELFF; CDR3 DNA: TGTGCCAGCTCACCACGGAGGGATAACACCGGGGAGCTGTTTTTT
D gene: -; J gene: TRBJ2-7; V gene: TRBV19; CDR3 protein: CASSIGGGANFYEQYF; CDR3 DNA: TGTGCCAGTAGTATAGGAGGCGGTGCGAACTTCTACGAGCAGTACTTC
D gene: TRBD1; J gene: TRBJ1-5; V gene: TRBV18; CDR3 protein: CASSPRDRWTQHF; CDR3 DNA: TGTGCCAGCTCGCCCCGGGACAGATGGACCCAGCATTTT
D gene: -; J gene: TRBJ1-3; V gene: TRBV4-3; CDR3 protein: CASSQDRTAGNTIYF; CDR3 DNA: TGCGCCAGCAGCCAAGATAGGACAGCTGGAAACACCATATATTTT